This T cell receptor (beta chain) is from a study of T-cell reconstitution after alpha-beta-depleted transplantation in children. Library preparation (for TCRbeta) was performed with unique molecular identifiers. TCRdb independently ran MiXCR on the PCR reads; one entry per CDR3 protein. The profile shows about 350,000 distinct CDR3 sequences, about 17% of them singletons. Study-level findings and limits: Several hundred rapidly expanded clones from non-depleted graft cells reportedly supplied alpha-beta T cells about two months post-transplant. At the one-year point after transplant, T-cell counts and TCRbeta diversity were found to come mostly from T cells that had been newly produced. Some patients showed high day-60 TCRbeta diversity, which derived from surviving recipient T cells and thymic progenitors.

Germline V gene sequence: CDR1 SGHTA, CDR2 FQGNSA. The CDR3 is made up of 15 amino acids. V trimming: 2 bases; J trimming: 7 bases; junction bases outside the gene matches: 7. On this clonotype itself: Its specificity is not known.

The TCR comes from a male patient between 2 and 10 years old who had a stem cell transplant for acute lymphoblastic leukemia, so the T cells may come from the graft donor. The chain is built from TRBV7-2 and TRBJ2-2, with TRBD2 identical over 7 bases. Here the sequenced sample was PBMCs, mostly from graft donor cells, taken 360 days after TCRalphabeta/CD19-depleted stem cell transplant. The CDR3 DNA is TGTGCCAGCAGCTTACGAGGGAGGGCCTTCGGGGAGCTGTTTTTT. Translation: CASSLRGRAFGELFF. The full variable domain, its missing parts supplied by reference TRBV7-2 and TRBJ2-2, is GAGVSQSPSNKVTEKGKDVELRCDPISGHTALYWYRQSLGQGLEFLIYFQGNSAPDKSGLPSDRFSAERTGGSVSTLTIQRTQQEDSAVYLCASSLRGRAFGELFFGEGSRLTVL.